What follows are 5 T cell receptor beta chains derived from one specimen sequenced in a study of early T cells in non-severe SARS-CoV-2 infection. TCRdb redid the calling of the 5' RACE reads with MiXCR, one entry per CDR3 protein. The sample lists 80,000 to 95,000 distinct CDR3 sequences; approximately 16% were seen once. The sequencing used whole blood, collected at baseline. The receptor source for this set is an adult who was a healthcare worker with PCR-confirmed SARS-CoV-2 infection or an uninfected control (not recorded which).

This chain joins TRBV20-1 and TRBJ1-3, with a tentative D call TRBD1 (5 bases). The CDR3 totals 16 residues. Trimming shortened V by 1 base and J by 3 bases, and 16 bases separated the two germline ends. The germline V gene encodes CDR1 DFQATT and CDR2 SNEGSKA (reference sequence). CDR3 region: CSARVLSRENGNTIYF. The DNA for the CDR3 is TGCAGTGCTAGAGTCCTCTCCAGGGAAAATGGAAACACCATATATTTT.

The chain has TRBV12-3 or TRBV12-4 and TRBJ2-7; possibly TRBD1 for D (6 bases). This CDR3 is built from 14 residues. V was cut by 4 bases and J by 5 bases, with 15 bases left in between. This CDR3 reads CASSSTQGLNEQYF. CDR3 nucleotides: TGTGCCAGCAGTTCGACCCAGGGGCTAAACGAGCAGTACTTC.

The chain uses TRBV24-1 and TRBJ2-3; TRBD2 is a possible D gene (6 bases). The CDR3 is made up of 16 amino acids. V was cut by 3 bases and J by 6 bases, with 18 bases left in between. CDR1 and CDR2 from the germline V gene are KGHDR and SFDVKD. The CDR3 reads CATSDPGGRRGDTQYF. CDR3 in DNA: TGTGCCACCAGTGATCCCGGGGGACGCAGAGGGGATACGCAGTATTTT.

This clonotype was observed many times. The chain employs TRBV4-1 and TRBJ2-2; 8 nucleotides line up with TRBD2. The CDR3 runs to 16 residues. V was pared by 1 base and J by 4 bases, with 5 bases of the junction left unmatched. The V gene's germline CDR1 is MGHRA and CDR2 YSYEKL. CDR3: CASSQGRGLGTGELFF. The CDR3 DNA follows: TGCGCCAGCAGCCAAGGAAGGGGACTAGGCACCGGGGAGCTGTTTTTT.

This clonotype was counted a few times. The chain uses TRBV28 and TRBJ2-3, with 8 bases fitting TRBD2. V shed 8 bases, J shed 2 bases, and the junction held 3 bases outside the gene matches. CDR1 MDHEN and CDR2 SYDVKM come from the germline V gene. This CDR3 is built from 13 residues. The CDR3 spells CASGAGDTDTQYF. The CDR3 DNA reads TGTGCCAGCGGAGCGGGAGACACAGATACGCAGTATTTT.